This T cell receptor beta chain emerged from a study of CD8 T cells in Susac syndrome. CDR1 is MDHEN, CDR2 SYDVKM, per germline. The CDR3 runs to 15 residues. The V and J ends lost 5 bases and 1 base, in that order; junction bases with no gene match: 5. Both CD4+ and CD8+ T cells were negatively isolated, and TEMRA cells underwent FACS enrichment. Random hexamers served to reverse transcribe roughly 0.45 to 1 ug RNA. TCR beta CDR3 was amplified by immunoSEQ multiplex PCR. This amplification extended across 54 Vbeta and 13 Jbeta segments. TCRdb ran MiXCR on the immunoSEQ multiplex PCR reads and lists one entry per CDR3 protein. Of about 150,000 distinct CDR3 sequences listed, about 94% are singletons.

Sequencing was performed on CD8+ T cells from PBMCs. The source is a human donor with multiple sclerosis. J is TRBJ1-5 and V is TRBV28; 7 positions match TRBD1. CDR3 coding DNA: TGTGCCAGCAGTCGTAGGGGGCGAAGCAATCAGCCCCAGCATTTT. Amino acids: CASSRRGRSNQPQHF.